This T cell receptor (beta chain) was profiled in a study of blood T cells in healthy people across ages. General study results and limits: Strong correlation existed between TCR beta diversity and naive T cell percentage.

CDR1 is LNHNV, CDR2 YYDKDF, per germline (reference sequence). The length of the CDR3 is 14 residues. The V and J ends lost 8 bases and 0 bases respectively, with 14 bases between them. Each sample used at least 6 million PBMCs. This clonotype was picked up many times. Its antigen remains unknown. The second PCR ran about 6 to 12 cycles with a sample-barcoded 5' primer and J-beta primers. Template switching added a 12-random-nucleotide identifier to every cDNA molecule. TCRdb fed the 5' RACE reads into MiXCR, producing one record per CDR3 protein. The table shows 850,000 to 950,000 distinct CDR3 sequences, with about 30% occurring only once.

Sequencing was performed on blood. J is TRBJ2-7 and V is TRBV15; TRBD1 is a possible D gene (5 bases). The clonotype comes from a woman of 80 years or more in good health. CDR3 loop: CATRELGPSYEQYF. The DNA of the CDR3 is TGTGCCACCCGCGAGCTGGGGCCCTCCTACGAGCAGTACTTC.